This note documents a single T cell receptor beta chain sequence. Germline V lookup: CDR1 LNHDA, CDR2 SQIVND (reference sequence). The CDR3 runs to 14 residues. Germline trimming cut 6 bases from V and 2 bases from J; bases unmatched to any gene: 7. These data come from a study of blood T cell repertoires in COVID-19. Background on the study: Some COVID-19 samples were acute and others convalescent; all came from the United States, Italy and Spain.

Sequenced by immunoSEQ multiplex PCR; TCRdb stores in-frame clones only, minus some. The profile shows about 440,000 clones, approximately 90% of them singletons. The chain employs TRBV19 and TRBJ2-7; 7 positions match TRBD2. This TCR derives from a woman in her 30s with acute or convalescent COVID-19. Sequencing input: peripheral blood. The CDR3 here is CASSNGGKAYEQYF. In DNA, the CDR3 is TGTGCCAGTAGCAACGGGGGGAAGGCCTACGAGCAGTACTTC.